The 17 T cell receptor beta chains below come from one sample, sequenced in a study of blood T cell repertoires in COVID-19. The data were produced by immunoSEQ multiplex PCR, yet TCRdb's version contains in-frame clones alone and is incomplete. The repertoire holds 230,000 or so clones, with roughly four fifths as singletons. Sequencing was done on a sample of peripheral blood. These receptors originate from a woman over 75 with COVID-19, enrolled during active disease.

This sequence joins TRBV29-1 and TRBJ1-1; D may be TRBD1 (5 bases). The CDR3 has 11 residues. V was cut by 7 bases and J by 3 bases, with 9 bases left in between. The V gene's germline CDR1 is SQVTM and CDR2 ANQGSEA. For the CDR3, the DNA is TGCAGCGCGTGGGGGGACACTGAAGCTTTCTTT. It yields the protein CSAWGDTEAFF.

J is TRBJ1-5 and V is TRBV9; D possibly corresponds to TRBD1 (5 bases). Germline CDR1 SGDLS, CDR2 YYNGEE. This CDR3 has 14 residues. V lost 4 bases and J 6 bases, leaving 14 bases between the germline ends. The CDR3 nucleotides read TGTGCCAGCAGCCAGACATGGGGCGGTCAGCCCCAGCATTTT. Translated: CASSQTWGGQPQHF.

This clone was counted only a few times. V gene TRBV24-1 combines with J gene TRBJ2-5, with D maybe TRBD2 (6 bases). V was trimmed by 3 bases and J by 3 bases, leaving 13 bases between them. The germline V gene encodes CDR1 KGHDR and CDR2 SFDVKD. The CDR3 totals 15 residues. The CDR3, as DNA: TGTGCCACCAGTGATGACTCGACTAGTGAAGAGACCCAGTACTTC. Its translation is CATSDDSTSEETQYF.

The chain is built from TRBV5-4 and TRBJ2-3; TRBD2 aligns across 7 bases. V was pared by 4 bases and J by 4 bases, with 6 bases of the junction left unmatched. The CDR3 has 14 amino acids. Germline CDR1 is SGHNT and CDR2 is YYREEE (reference sequence). CDR3 bases: TGTGCCAGCAGCAGGTCAGCGGGGTCAGATACGCAGTATTTT. Translation gives CASSRSAGSDTQYF. The whole variable domain, remainder taken from reference TRBV5-4 and TRBJ2-3, is ETGVTQSPTHLIKTRGQQVTLRCSSQSGHNTVSWYQQALGQGPQFIFQYYREEENGRGNFPPRFSGLQFPNYSSELNVNALELDDSALYLCASSRSAGSDTQYFGPGTRLTVL.

Details on this clone: Other DNA sequences in this specimen translate into the identical CDR3. The rearrangement joins TRBV12-5 to TRBJ1-3; weak D call: TRBD1 (6 bases). Trimming pared 1 base from V and 1 base from J, leaving 8 bases between. This CDR3 is 15 amino acids long. Germline CDR1 reads LGHNT; CDR2 reads FRNRAP. CDR3 amino acids: CASGLGTGSGNTIYF. In DNA, the CDR3 is TGTGCTAGTGGTTTGGGCACAGGGTCTGGAAACACCATATATTTT.

The genes are TRBV27 and TRBJ2-7; TRBD2 matches 7 bases. Per germline, CDR1 MNHEY and CDR2 SMNVEV (reference sequence). The CDR3 length is 13 residues. With V trimmed by 6 bases and J by 2 bases, 4 bases remained unmatched. For the CDR3, the DNA is TGTGCCAGCAGATCAAGCGGGACCTACGAGCAGTACTTC. This codes for CASRSSGTYEQYF.

This clone was observed once. V usage is TRBV11-2 and J usage is TRBJ1-6; D not certain. Trimming removed 0 bases at V and 10 bases at J, with 13 bases between. The CDR3 runs 15 residues. Germline CDR1 and CDR2: SGHAT and FQNNGV. The CDR3 region is CASSLDAPKISPLHF. DNA for the CDR3: TGTGCCAGCAGCTTAGATGCCCCTAAGATATCACCCCTCCACTTT. Full variable domain (missing parts from reference TRBV11-2 and TRBJ1-6): EAGVAQSPRYKIIEKRQSVAFWCNPISGHATLYWYQQILGQGPKLLIQFQNNGVVDDSQLPKDRFSAERLKGVDSTLKIQPAKLEDSAVYLCASSLDAPKISPLHFGNGTRLTVT.

J is TRBJ2-3 and V is TRBV3-1 (or the pseudogene TRBV3-2), with unresolved D. Germline-derived CDR1 and CDR2 are LGHDT and YNNKEL (reference sequence). This CDR3 comprises 14 residues. Deletions cut 6 bases from V and 6 bases from J, with 16 bases between. The CDR3 sequence: CASRSADRVDTQYF. CDR3 coding DNA: TGTGCCAGCAGGTCGGCGGATCGGGTTGATACGCAGTATTTT.

The chain uses TRBV2 and TRBJ1-5, with TRBD1 matching over 7 bases. With V trimmed by 0 bases and J by 4 bases, 3 bases remained unmatched. The germline V gene encodes CDR1 SNHLY and CDR2 FYNNEI. This CDR3 spans 15 amino acids. CDR3 sequence: CASSEARDRNQPQHF. The CDR3 DNA sequence: TGTGCCAGCAGTGAAGCGAGGGACAGAAATCAGCCCCAGCATTTT.

This clone was detected once. This chain connects TRBV29-1 to TRBJ1-2, with 7 bases lining up with TRBD1. This CDR3 has 12 amino acids. Germline V lookup: CDR1 SQVTM, CDR2 ANQGSEA. J gave up 6 bases and V 4 bases, and 5 bases lay outside the gene matches. The CDR3 coding sequence is TGCAGCGTTGTGGCAGGGGGTAATGGCTACACCTTC. Protein sequence: CSVVAGGNGYTF.

The chain employs TRBV18 and TRBJ1-1; D possibly corresponds to TRBD1 (5 bases). Per germline, CDR1 KGHSH and CDR2 LQKENI. With 3 bases removed from V and 1 base from J, the gap between germline ends came to 9 bases. The CDR3 extends over 14 amino acids. CDR3 residues: CASSPRQKNTEAFF. The CDR3 DNA reads TGTGCCAGCTCACCGAGACAGAAGAACACTGAAGCTTTCTTT.

V usage is TRBV12-3 or TRBV12-4 and J usage is TRBJ1-2; no firm D call. The CDR3 totals 12 residues. Trimming stripped 6 bases from V and 0 bases from J, with 5 bases between. The CDR3 nucleotides read TGTGCCAGCAGGAGGACTAACTATGGCTACACCTTC. Translated: CASRRTNYGYTF.

This clone was seen just once. The genes are TRBV5-1 and TRBJ1-4; D remains ambiguous. CDR3 size: 15 residues. Trimming removed 0 bases from V and 3 bases from J, with 9 bases in between. Germline loops: CDR1 SGHRS, CDR2 YFSETQ. For the CDR3, the DNA is TGCGCCAGCAGCTTGGGGGCGATGGCTAATGAAAAACTGTTTTTT. Residues: CASSLGAMANEKLFF.

This clone has just a few counts. The chain is built from TRBV4-2 and TRBJ1-2; 7 bases fit TRBD1. V dropped 1 base and J dropped 4; count of bases not matched to a gene: 3. Germline loops: CDR1 LGHNA, CDR2 YNFKEQ. The length of the CDR3 is 14 residues. The CDR3 coding sequence is TGTGCCAGCAGCCAAGTGGGACAGACCTATGGCTACACCTTC. Its translation is CASSQVGQTYGYTF.

The chain combines TRBV29-1 with TRBJ1-1, with 7 positions matching TRBD1. Germline V gene sequence: CDR1 SQVTM, CDR2 ANQGSEA. The junction had 4 bases not matched to a gene; V was cut back by 7 bases and J by 2 bases. This CDR3 comprises 12 residues. Written as DNA, the CDR3 is TGCAGCGCAGACAGGGCAAACACTGAAGCTTTCTTT. This gives the protein CSADRANTEAFF.

The chain is built from TRBV7-9 and TRBJ2-4, with TRBD2 matching 13 bases. J was trimmed by 0 bases and V by 5 bases; bases with no gene match: 7. The CDR3 consists of 18 residues. Germline V gene sequence: CDR1 SEHNR, CDR2 FQNEAQ (reference sequence). CDR3 in amino acids: CASSPTSGGTLAKNIQYF. Written as DNA, the CDR3 is TGTGCCAGCAGCCCGACTAGCGGGGGGACCCTAGCCAAAAACATTCAGTACTTC.

The chain's CDR3 is CASSYSNNPRTEAFF. As DNA, the CDR3 is TGTGCCAGCAGTTACTCGAATAACCCACGGACTGAAGCTTTCTTT. The chain combines TRBV6-5 with TRBJ1-1; D is uncertain. The CDR3 totals 15 residues. Trimming took off 0 bases at V and 5 bases at J, with 13 bases between the two ends. Per germline, CDR1 MNHEY and CDR2 SVGAGI.